The source of this T cell receptor beta chain is a study of blood T cell repertoires in COVID-19. Unmatched junction bases numbered 2, after V lost 6 bases and J lost 2 bases. The V gene's germline CDR1 is SQVTM and CDR2 ANQGSEA. The CDR3 covers 12 residues. Sequenced by immunoSEQ multiplex PCR; TCRdb stores in-frame clones only, minus some. The data hold a few hundred thousand clones, with 70% to 90% observed a single time. Material: PBMCs or T cells enriched from blood (not recorded which). The clonotype comes from a man aged 25-45 years with acute COVID-19. The rearrangement joins TRBV29-1 to TRBJ1-2, with 8 bases that match TRBD1. The CDR3 DNA reads as TGCAGCGTCGGGACAGGAAACTATGGCTACACCTTC. It codes for CSVGTGNYGYTF.